The next 10 T cell receptor beta chains were all read from a single sample in a study of tumor-infiltrating lymphocytes in primary liver carcinoma. Unsorted bulk tissue of about 20-30 mg yielded co-extracted RNA and DNA. With a constant-region primer, TCR beta cDNA was made from around 520 ng of total RNA. Slightly modified ARM-PCR with three nested multiplex PCR rounds yielded TCR beta libraries. Two initial PCR rounds of around 9 cycles each paired TRBV1-TRBV30 forward primers with a C-beta reverse primer. MiXCR was run by TCRdb on the multiplex PCR reads, yielding one entry per CDR3 protein. Of approximately 74,000 distinct CDR3 sequences in the sample, 60% to 80% were seen once. Specimen: liver tumor tissue from sampling region 4. Stated subset: tumor region T4, right-lateral pole. Receptors were obtained from a woman aged 55-69 years with primary liver carcinoma and hepatitis B virus infection.

Points on this clonotype: The germline gene is not matched at one end of the junction; a read error may be the cause. The chain links TRBV11-2 to TRBJ2-7; D is unclear. This CDR3 contains 15 residues. Germline V gene data show CDR1 as SGHAT and CDR2 as FQNNGV. The CDR3 sequence is CASSLDPGHMTEQYF. DNA of the CDR3: TGTGCCAGTAGCTTAGACCCAGGCCATATGACCGAGCAGTACTTC.

The CDR3 spells CASSPWTGTGNTIYF. The CDR3 DNA is TGTGCCAGTAGTCCGTGGACAGGGACTGGAAACACCATATATTTT. V is TRBV19 and J is TRBJ1-3; TRBD1 matches at 8 bases. This CDR3 spans 15 amino acids. Germline V CDR1 and CDR2: LNHDA, SQIVND (reference sequence). The ends lost 5 bases at V and 2 bases at J; junction bases unmatched: 5. The whole variable domain, filled in from reference TRBV19 and TRBJ1-3, reads DGGITQSPKYLFRKEGQNVTLSCEQNLNHDAMYWYRQDPGQGLRLIYYSQIVNDFQKGDIAEGYSVSREKKESFPLTVTSAQKNPTAFYLCASSPWTGTGNTIYFGEGSWLTVV.

The chain links TRBV7-3 to TRBJ2-2, with TRBD2 matching 9 bases. The V and J ends lost 1 base and 4 bases, in that order; junction bases with no gene match: 7. This CDR3 spans 17 amino acids. Germline CDR1 reads SGHTA; CDR2 reads FQGTGA. The CDR3 region has the DNA TGTGCCAGCAGCTTAAGCCCAGCGGGAGGCTCCACCGGGGAGCTGTTTTTT. Amino acid sequence: CASSLSPAGGSTGELFF. The full variable domain, its missing parts supplied by reference TRBV7-3 and TRBJ2-2, is GAGVSQTPSNKVTEKGKYVELRCDPISGHTALYWYRQSLGQGPEFLIYFQGTGAADDSGLPNDRFFAVRPEGSVSTLKIQRTERGDSAVYLCASSLSPAGGSTGELFFGEGSRLTVL.

This clonotype was counted a single time. The rearrangement joins TRBV11-2 to TRBJ2-4; TRBD2 matches 8 bases. With V trimmed by 5 bases and J by 14 bases, 23 bases remained unmatched. There are 17 residues in the CDR3. The germline V gene encodes CDR1 SGHAT and CDR2 FQNNGV. As DNA, the CDR3 is TGTGCCAGCAGCCCAGGCAGGCTACTAATCGGGAGGGACATCAAGTACTTC. Translation: CASSPGRLLIGRDIKYF. The full variable domain, its missing parts supplied by reference TRBV11-2 and TRBJ2-4, is EAGVAQSPRYKIIEKRQSVAFWCNPISGHATLYWYQQILGQGPKLLIQFQNNGVVDDSQLPKDRFSAERLKGVDSTLKIQPAKLEDSAVYLCASSPGRLLIGRDIKYFGAGTRLSVL.

This chain joins TRBV4-1 and TRBJ2-7; D remains unclear. From germline, CDR1 is MGHRA and CDR2 YSYEKL. This CDR3 is built from 14 residues. V lost 2 bases and J 10 bases, leaving 18 bases between the germline ends. CDR3 sequence: CASSQPRTPYGQYF. The CDR3 DNA reads TGCGCCAGCAGCCAACCCAGGACCCCCTACGGACAGTACTTC.

Comments on this clonotype: At one of its ends the junction is not consistent with the germline gene, which may arise from a read error. This chain links TRBV29-1 with TRBJ1-1; D is perhaps TRBD1 (6 bases). CDR3 length: 12 residues. The germline V gene has CDR1 SQVTM and CDR2 ANQGSEA. Written as DNA, the CDR3 is TGTTGCGTTCGGCCCGGGGACACTGGAGCTTTCTTT. Protein: CCVRPGDTGAFF.

This clonotype was picked up many times. The rearrangement uses TRBV29-1 and TRBJ2-7; D possibly matches TRBD1 or TRBD2 (5 bases each). Germline V gene sequence: CDR1 SQVTM, CDR2 ANQGSEA. The CDR3 is 13 amino acids. Trimming pared 7 bases from V and 2 bases from J, leaving 15 bases between. This chain's CDR3 is CSGWDLTTYEQYF. Written as DNA, the CDR3 is TGCAGCGGTTGGGACCTTACGACCTACGAGCAGTACTTC.

This clonotype has just a few counts. A much more abundant neighbour one base away suggests this may be a read error. The gene calls are TRBV5-6 and TRBJ2-1; TRBD1 matches 8 bases. CDR1 is SGHDT and CDR2 is YYEEEE in the germline V gene. The CDR3 totals 15 residues. The trim removed 5 bases at V and 4 bases at J, leaving 8 bases unmatched. The CDR3 sequence: CASRPAGGAYNEQFF. Written as DNA, the CDR3 is TGTGCCAGCAGGCCGGCAGGGGGCGCGTACAATGAGCAGTTCTTC.

Note on this clonotype: This clone may be a read error of a much larger clone one base away. The CDR3 sequence: CASSFEGSSEAFF. CDR3 DNA sequence: TGCGCCAGCAGCTTCGAGGGAAGCAGTGAAGCTTTCTTT. The chain links TRBV5-1 to TRBJ1-1; D ambiguous. Trimming took 2 bases from V and 7 from J, leaving 12 bases between them. The CDR3 has 13 residues. CDR1 is SGHRS, CDR2 YFSETQ, per germline.

With regard to this clonotype: The conserved phenylalanine or tryptophan is not found at the CDR3 terminus, so this likely reflects a read error. This chain uses TRBV28 with TRBJ1-1; no reliable D call. CDR1 MDHEN and CDR2 SYDVKM come from the germline V gene. The CDR3 has 14 residues. Trimming cost V 6 bases and J 1 base, with 12 bases left between them. CDR3 sequence: CASSLEGGNTEAFC. The CDR3, as DNA: TGTGCCAGCAGCCTGGAGGGAGGGAACACTGAAGCTTTCTGT.